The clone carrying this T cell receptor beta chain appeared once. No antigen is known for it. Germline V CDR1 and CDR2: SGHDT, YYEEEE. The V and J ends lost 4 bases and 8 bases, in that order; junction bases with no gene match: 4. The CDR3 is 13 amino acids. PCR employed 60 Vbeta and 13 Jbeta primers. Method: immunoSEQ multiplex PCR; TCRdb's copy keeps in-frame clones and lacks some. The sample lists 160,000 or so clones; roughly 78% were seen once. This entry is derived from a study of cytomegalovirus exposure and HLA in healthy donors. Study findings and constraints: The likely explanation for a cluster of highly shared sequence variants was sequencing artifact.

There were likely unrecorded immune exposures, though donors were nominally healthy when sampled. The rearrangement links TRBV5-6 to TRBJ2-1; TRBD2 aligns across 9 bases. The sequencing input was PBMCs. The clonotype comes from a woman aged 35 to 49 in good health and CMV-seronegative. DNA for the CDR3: TGTGCCAGCAGCGGGACTAGCCAGGATGAGCAGTTCTTC. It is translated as CASSGTSQDEQFF.